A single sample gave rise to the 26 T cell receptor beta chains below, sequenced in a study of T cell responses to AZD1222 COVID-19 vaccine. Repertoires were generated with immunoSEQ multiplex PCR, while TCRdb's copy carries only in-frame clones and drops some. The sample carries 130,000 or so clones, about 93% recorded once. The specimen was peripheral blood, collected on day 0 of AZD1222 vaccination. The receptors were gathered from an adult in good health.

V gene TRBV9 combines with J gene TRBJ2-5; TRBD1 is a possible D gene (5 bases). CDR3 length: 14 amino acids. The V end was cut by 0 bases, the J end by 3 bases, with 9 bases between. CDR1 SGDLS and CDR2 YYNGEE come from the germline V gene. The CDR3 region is CASSVGGREETQYF. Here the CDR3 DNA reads TGTGCCAGCAGCGTAGGGGGCAGGGAAGAGACCCAGTACTTC.

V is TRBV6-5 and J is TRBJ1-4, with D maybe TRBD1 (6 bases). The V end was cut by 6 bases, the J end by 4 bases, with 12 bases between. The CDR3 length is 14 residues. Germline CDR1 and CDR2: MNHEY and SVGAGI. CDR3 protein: CASSRTVLNEKLFF. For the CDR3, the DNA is TGTGCCAGCAGCCGGACAGTTCTTAATGAAAAACTGTTTTTT.

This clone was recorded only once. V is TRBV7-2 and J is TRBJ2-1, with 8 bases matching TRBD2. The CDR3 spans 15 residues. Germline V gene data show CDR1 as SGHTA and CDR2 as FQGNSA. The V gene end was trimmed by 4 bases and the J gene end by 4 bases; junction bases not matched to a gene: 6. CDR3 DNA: TGTGCCAGCAGCTACCGTCGGGAGGGATACAATGAGCAGTTCTTC. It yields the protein CASSYRREGYNEQFF.

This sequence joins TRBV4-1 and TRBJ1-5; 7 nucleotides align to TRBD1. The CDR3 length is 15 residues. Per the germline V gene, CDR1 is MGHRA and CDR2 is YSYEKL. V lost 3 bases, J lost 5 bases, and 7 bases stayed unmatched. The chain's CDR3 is CASSHRQGGDQPQHF. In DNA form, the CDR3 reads TGCGCCAGCAGCCATAGACAGGGAGGAGATCAGCCCCAGCATTTT.

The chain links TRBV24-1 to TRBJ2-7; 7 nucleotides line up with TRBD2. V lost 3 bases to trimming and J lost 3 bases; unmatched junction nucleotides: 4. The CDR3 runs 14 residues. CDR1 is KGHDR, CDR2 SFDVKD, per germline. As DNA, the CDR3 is TGTGCCACCAGTGATCAGGGACTAAACTACGAGCAGTACTTC. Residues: CATSDQGLNYEQYF.

CDR3 region: CASSADRDSRNYGYTF. The CDR3 DNA is TGTGCCAGCTCAGCAGACCGGGACAGCCGGAACTATGGCTACACCTTC. The chain uses TRBV18 and TRBJ1-2; 7 nucleotides line up with TRBD1. Per germline, CDR1 KGHSH and CDR2 LQKENI. The V segment lost 5 bases and the J segment 2 bases; nucleotides outside the gene matches: 11. This CDR3 has 16 residues.

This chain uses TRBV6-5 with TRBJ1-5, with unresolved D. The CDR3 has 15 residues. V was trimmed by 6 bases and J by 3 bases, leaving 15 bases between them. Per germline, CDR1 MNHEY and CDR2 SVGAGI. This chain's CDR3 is CASRIYWHPNQPQHF. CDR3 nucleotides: TGTGCCAGCAGGATTTATTGGCATCCCAATCAGCCCCAGCATTTT.

The CDR3 DNA follows: TGCGCCAGCAGTTACTCCGAGACCCAGTACTTC. This sequence encodes CASSYSETQYF. V usage is TRBV5-1 and J usage is TRBJ2-5; D is unclear. This CDR3 region has 11 residues. Germline V CDR1 and CDR2: SGHRS, YFSETQ. Trimming removed 5 bases at V and 5 bases at J, with 7 bases between.

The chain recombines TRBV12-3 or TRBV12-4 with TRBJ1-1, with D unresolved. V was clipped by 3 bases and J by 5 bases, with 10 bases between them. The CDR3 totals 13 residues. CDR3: CASSFIPETEAFF. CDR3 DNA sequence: TGTGCCAGCAGTTTTATCCCCGAGACTGAAGCTTTCTTT.

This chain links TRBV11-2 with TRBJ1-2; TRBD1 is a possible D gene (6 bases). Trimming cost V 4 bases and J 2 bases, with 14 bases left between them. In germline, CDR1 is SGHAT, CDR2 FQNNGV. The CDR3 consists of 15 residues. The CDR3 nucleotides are TGTGCCAGCAGCTCCTACAGGGACCGGAACTATGGCTACACCTTC. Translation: CASSSYRDRNYGYTF.

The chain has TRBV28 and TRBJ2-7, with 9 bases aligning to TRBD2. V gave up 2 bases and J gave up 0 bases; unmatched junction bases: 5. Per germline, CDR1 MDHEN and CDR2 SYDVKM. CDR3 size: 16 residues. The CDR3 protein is CASSLRLAVGSYEQYF. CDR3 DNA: TGTGCCAGCAGTTTAAGACTAGCGGTGGGCTCCTACGAGCAGTACTTC.

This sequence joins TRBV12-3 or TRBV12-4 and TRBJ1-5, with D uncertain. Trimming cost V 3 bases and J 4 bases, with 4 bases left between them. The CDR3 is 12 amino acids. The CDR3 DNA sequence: TGTGCCAGCAGTTTGGGAAATCAGCCCCAGCATTTT. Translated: CASSLGNQPQHF.

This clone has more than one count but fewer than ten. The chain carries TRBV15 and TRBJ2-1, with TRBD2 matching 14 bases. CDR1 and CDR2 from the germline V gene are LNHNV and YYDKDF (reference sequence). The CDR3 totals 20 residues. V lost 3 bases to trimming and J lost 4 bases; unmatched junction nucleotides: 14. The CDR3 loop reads CATSRGHGLAGGPAYNEQFF. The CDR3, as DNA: TGTGCCACCAGCAGGGGGCACGGACTAGCGGGAGGCCCAGCTTACAATGAGCAGTTCTTC. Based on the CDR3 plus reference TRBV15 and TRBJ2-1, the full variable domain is DAMVIQNPRYQVTQFGKPVTLSCSQTLNHNVMYWYQQKSSQAPKLLFHYYDKDFNNEADTPDNFQSRRPNTSFCFLDIRSPGLGDTAMYLCATSRGHGLAGGPAYNEQFFGPGTRLTVL.

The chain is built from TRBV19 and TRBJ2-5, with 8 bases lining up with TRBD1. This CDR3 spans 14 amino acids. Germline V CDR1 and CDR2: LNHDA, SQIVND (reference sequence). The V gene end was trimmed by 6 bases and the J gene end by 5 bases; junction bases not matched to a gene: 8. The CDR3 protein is CASSAATGGETQYF. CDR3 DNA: TGTGCCAGTAGCGCCGCAACAGGGGGGGAGACCCAGTACTTC.

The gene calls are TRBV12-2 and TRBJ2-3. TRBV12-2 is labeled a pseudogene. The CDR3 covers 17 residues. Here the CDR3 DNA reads TGTGCAAGTCGCTTAGCCCGAGGAACGGGACCCGTGGATACGCAGTATTTT. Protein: CASRLARGTGPVDTQYF.

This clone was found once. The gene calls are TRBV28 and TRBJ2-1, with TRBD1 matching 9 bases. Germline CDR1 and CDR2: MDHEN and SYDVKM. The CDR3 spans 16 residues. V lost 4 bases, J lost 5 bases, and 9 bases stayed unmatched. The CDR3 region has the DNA TGTGCCAGCAGTTCCCCTCGGACAGGGGAGGACAATGAGCAGTTCTTC. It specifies CASSSPRTGEDNEQFF.

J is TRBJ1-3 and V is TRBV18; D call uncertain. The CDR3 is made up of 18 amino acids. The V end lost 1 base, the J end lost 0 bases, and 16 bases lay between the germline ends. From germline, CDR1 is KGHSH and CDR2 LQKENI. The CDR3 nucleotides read TGTGCCAGCTCACCACTCCGAAGGGCAGGAGACTCTGGAAACACCATATATTTT. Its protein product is CASSPLRRAGDSGNTIYF.

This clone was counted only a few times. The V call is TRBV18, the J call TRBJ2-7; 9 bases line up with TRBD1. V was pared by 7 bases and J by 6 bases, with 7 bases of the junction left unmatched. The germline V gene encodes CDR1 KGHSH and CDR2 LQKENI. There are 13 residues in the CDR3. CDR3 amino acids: CASYRGQGAEQYF. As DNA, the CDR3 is TGTGCCAGCTACAGGGGGCAGGGGGCCGAGCAGTACTTC.

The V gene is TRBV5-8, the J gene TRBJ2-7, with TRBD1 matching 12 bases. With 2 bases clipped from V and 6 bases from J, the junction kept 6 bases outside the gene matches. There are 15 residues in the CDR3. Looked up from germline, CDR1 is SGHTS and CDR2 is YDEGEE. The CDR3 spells CASSLPGQGAPEQYF. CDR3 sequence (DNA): TGTGCCAGCAGCTTACCGGGACAGGGGGCGCCCGAGCAGTACTTC. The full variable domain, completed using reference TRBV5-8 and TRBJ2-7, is EAGVTQSPTHLIKTRGQQATLRCSPISGHTSVYWYQQALGLGLQFLLWYDEGEERNRGNFPPRFSGRQFPNYSSELNVNALELEDSALYLCASSLPGQGAPEQYFGPGTRLTVT.

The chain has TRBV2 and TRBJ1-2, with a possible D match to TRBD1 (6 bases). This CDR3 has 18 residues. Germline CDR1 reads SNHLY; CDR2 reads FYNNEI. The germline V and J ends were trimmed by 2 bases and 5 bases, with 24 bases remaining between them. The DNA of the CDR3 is TGTGCCAGCAGTGAAAGGGGGAGCAAAAGCTCCGGTCGTTATGGCTACACCTTC. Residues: CASSERGSKSSGRYGYTF.

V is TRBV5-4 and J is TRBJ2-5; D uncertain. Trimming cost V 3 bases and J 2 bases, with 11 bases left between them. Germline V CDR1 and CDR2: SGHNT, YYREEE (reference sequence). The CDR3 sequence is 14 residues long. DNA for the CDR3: TGTGCCAGCAGCTCGGACCAAAGTCAAGAGACCCAGTACTTC. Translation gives CASSSDQSQETQYF. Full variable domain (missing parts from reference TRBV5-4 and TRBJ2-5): ETGVTQSPTHLIKTRGQQVTLRCSSQSGHNTVSWYQQALGQGPQFIFQYYREEENGRGNFPPRFSGLQFPNYSSELNVNALELDDSALYLCASSSDQSQETQYFGPGTRLLVL.

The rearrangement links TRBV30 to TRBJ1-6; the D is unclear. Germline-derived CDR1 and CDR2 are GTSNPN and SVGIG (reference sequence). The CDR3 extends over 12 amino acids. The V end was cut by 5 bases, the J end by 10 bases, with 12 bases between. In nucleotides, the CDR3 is TGTGCCTGGGGCCCTCGGGGATCACCCCTCCACTTT. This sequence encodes CAWGPRGSPLHF.

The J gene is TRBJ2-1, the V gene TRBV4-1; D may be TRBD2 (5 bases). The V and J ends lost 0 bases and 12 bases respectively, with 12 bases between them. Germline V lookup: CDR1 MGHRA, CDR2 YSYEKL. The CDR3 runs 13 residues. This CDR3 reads CASSQDGLGGQFF. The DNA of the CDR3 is TGCGCCAGCAGCCAAGATGGGCTAGGAGGGCAGTTCTTC.

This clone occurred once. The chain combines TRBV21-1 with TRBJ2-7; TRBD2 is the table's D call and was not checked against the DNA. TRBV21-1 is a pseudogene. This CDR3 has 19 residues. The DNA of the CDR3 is TGTGCCAGCAGCAAAGCGCGGGTCCCCCAACTAGCGGGAGATCCCGAGCAGTACTTC. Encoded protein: CASSKARVPQLAGDPEQYF.

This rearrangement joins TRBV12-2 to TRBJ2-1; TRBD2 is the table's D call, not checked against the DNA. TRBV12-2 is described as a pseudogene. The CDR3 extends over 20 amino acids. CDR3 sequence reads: CASRSPHSGAHRGSYNEQFF. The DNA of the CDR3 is TGTGCAAGTCGCTCCCCGCATAGCGGAGCCCACCGCGGCTCCTACAATGAGCAGTTCTTC.

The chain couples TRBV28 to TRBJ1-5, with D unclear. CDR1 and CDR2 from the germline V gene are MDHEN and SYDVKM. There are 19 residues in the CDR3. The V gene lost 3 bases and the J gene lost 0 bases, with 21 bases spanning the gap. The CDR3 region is CASSLTLRLLAYSNQPQHF. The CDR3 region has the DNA TGTGCCAGCAGTTTGACCCTCCGCTTGTTGGCTTATAGCAATCAGCCCCAGCATTTT.